A single sample gave rise to the 17 T cell receptor beta chains below, sequenced in a study of blood T cells in healthy people across ages. A second roughly 7 to 12 cycle PCR used barcoded and J-beta primers. MiXCR, applied by TCRdb to the 5' RACE reads, yields one record per CDR3 protein. The data show over 750,000 distinct CDR3 sequences, approximately 25% seen once. These data were likewise used in another study, on T cells of mothers and their children.

Sample: blood. The source is a boy aged 5-17 years in good health.

The chain recombines TRBV7-9 with TRBJ2-5; D is undetermined. CDR1 is SEHNR and CDR2 is FQNEAQ in the germline V gene (reference sequence). The germline V and J ends were trimmed by 0 bases and 4 bases, with 9 bases remaining between them. The CDR3 contains 14 residues. The DNA for the CDR3 is TGTGCCAGCAGCTTAGCTGGAGAAATAGAGACCCAGTACTTC. It yields the protein CASSLAGEIETQYF.

The chain links TRBV11-2 to TRBJ2-5; D not certain. Near its end, the DNA agrees better with TRBJ2-1, so the J call may be wrong. The length of the CDR3 is 15 residues. Germline CDR1 and CDR2: SGHAT and FQNNGV. CDR3 DNA sequence: TGTGCCAGCAGCTTAGCCCCTCCAGTCCTGGATGAGCAGTTCTTC. Its translation is CASSLAPPVLDEQFF.

Comments on this clonotype: A junction end diverges from the germline sequence, so it may reflect a read error. This chain links TRBV28 with TRBJ2-5; a weak D match, TRBD2 (5 bases). This CDR3 has 16 residues. Germline V lookup: CDR1 MDHEN, CDR2 SYDVKM. The CDR3 here is CACSLSRGMLAETQYF. Here the CDR3 DNA reads TGTGCCTGCAGTTTGTCTCGGGGAATGTTGGCTGAGACCCAGTACTTC.

V gene TRBV25-1 combines with J gene TRBJ2-5; 10 bases align to TRBD2. V was pared by 1 base and J by 6 bases, with 14 bases of the junction left unmatched. Per the germline V gene, CDR1 is MGHDK and CDR2 is SYGVNS. The CDR3 runs 18 residues. DNA of the CDR3: TGTGCCAGCAGTGAATCCTGGAGGAGCGGGGGGGCCGGACAGACCCAGTACTTC. Its protein product is CASSESWRSGGAGQTQYF.

The V call is TRBV20-1, the J call TRBJ2-7, with 7 nucleotides matching TRBD1. Germline V gene lookup returns CDR1 DFQATT and CDR2 SNEGSKA (reference sequence). The CDR3 loop spans 14 amino acids. Losses at the gene ends were 2 bases for V and 6 bases for J; bases not matched to a gene: 10. The DNA for the CDR3 is TGCAGTGCTAGAAAACCGGGACAGCCACCCGAGCAGTACTTC. It codes for CSARKPGQPPEQYF.

Only a few counts were recorded for this clonotype. The chain uses TRBV12-3 or TRBV12-4 and TRBJ2-5; 7 bases are shared with TRBD1. The DNA matches TRBJ2-7 better at its end, which makes the J call doubtful. The CDR3 sequence is 12 residues long. The CDR3 nucleotides are TGTGCCAGCAGGGAACAGGGGCACGAGCAGTACTTC. Translated: CASREQGHEQYF.

The rearrangement joins TRBV4-1 to TRBJ2-2; 9 bases line up with TRBD2. The germline gives CDR1 MGHRA, CDR2 YSYEKL. V was clipped by 2 bases and J by 5 bases; unmatched bases: 9. The CDR3 contains 17 residues. CDR3: CASSQTLAGLSTGELFF. The CDR3 coding sequence is TGCGCCAGCAGCCAAACGCTAGCGGGACTATCTACCGGGGAGCTGTTTTTT.

A word on this clonotype: The junction does not match germline at one end; this may be a read error. The rearrangement uses TRBV27 and TRBJ2-2; D is unclear. CDR3 size: 14 residues. The germline CDR1 and CDR2 sequences are MNHEY and SMNVEV (reference sequence). CDR3 protein: CACSQLPNTGELFF. CDR3 bases: TGTGCCTGCAGTCAGCTCCCCAACACCGGGGAGCTGTTTTTT.

This clonotype was observed a few times. The rearrangement links TRBV5-1 to TRBJ2-5, with D perhaps matching TRBD1 (5 bases). Germline values: CDR1 SGHRS, CDR2 YFSETQ. The V gene lost 0 bases and the J gene lost 2 bases, with 11 bases spanning the gap. This CDR3 spans 15 amino acids. In nucleotides, the CDR3 is TGCGCCAGCAGCTTGGAGGTCCAGGGACAAGAGACCCAGTACTTC. This sequence encodes CASSLEVQGQETQYF.

This clonotype was counted at least ten times. The genes are TRBV28 and TRBJ2-5; 7 bases are shared with TRBD2. V was pared by 2 bases and J by 5 bases, with 8 bases of the junction left unmatched. The CDR3 length is 15 residues. The germline V gene has CDR1 MDHEN and CDR2 SYDVKM. CDR3 DNA sequence: TGTGCCAGCAGTTTAGTTACGCCCGGGGGGGAGACCCAGTACTTC. It codes for CASSLVTPGGETQYF.

The genes are TRBV12-5 and TRBJ2-5; 9 bases fit TRBD1. The V gene end was trimmed by 8 bases and the J gene end by 5 bases; junction bases not matched to a gene: 3. Germline CDR1 reads LGHNT; CDR2 reads FRNRAP. This CDR3 is 12 amino acids long. The CDR3 region is CASTGTGETQYF. CDR3 nucleotide sequence: TGTGCTAGTACCGGGACAGGGGAGACCCAGTACTTC.

This clonotype turned up a few times. V is TRBV12-3 or TRBV12-4 and J is TRBJ1-4; D is possibly TRBD1 (6 bases). Trimming cost V 6 bases and J 5 bases, with 13 bases left between them. CDR3 size: 14 residues. CDR3 amino acids: CASSPDRNNEKLFF. The CDR3 DNA reads as TGTGCCAGCAGCCCAGACAGGAACAATGAAAAACTGTTTTTT.

The rearrangement links TRBV6-5 to TRBJ1-4, with TRBD1 matching over 7 bases. The germline V gene has CDR1 MNHEY and CDR2 SVGAGI. The CDR3 totals 14 residues. J gave up 10 bases and V 2 bases, and 7 bases lay outside the gene matches. CDR3 region: CASSYTLQGPKLFF. The CDR3 bases are TGTGCCAGCAGTTACACCTTACAGGGGCCAAAACTGTTTTTT.

This chain links TRBV6-1 with TRBJ2-4, with TRBD2 matching 7 bases. With 5 bases clipped from V and 1 base from J, the junction kept 11 bases outside the gene matches. Germline V gene data show CDR1 as MNHNS and CDR2 as SASEGT. This CDR3 comprises 17 residues. The CDR3 DNA reads as TGTGCCAGCAGTCCTATAGGGGAGGGAGTTGCCAAAAACATTCAGTACTTC. Protein product: CASSPIGEGVAKNIQYF.

V is TRBV7-2 and J is TRBJ1-2, with D unresolved. The germline V gene encodes CDR1 SGHTA and CDR2 FQGNSA. The CDR3 is 15 amino acids. V was trimmed by 5 bases and J by 4 bases, leaving 17 bases between them. The CDR3 region is CASSPQRELLYGYTF. CDR3 nucleotides: TGTGCCAGCAGCCCCCAACGGGAGCTACTCTATGGCTACACCTTC.

About this clonotype itself: The junction departs from germline at one end; a sequencing error may be responsible. The chain has TRBV7-9 and TRBJ2-1; 10 bases are shared with TRBD2. CDR3 length: 16 residues. Germline V gives CDR1 SEHNR, CDR2 FQNEAQ (reference sequence). CDR3: CASSSVDSGGANEQFF. The CDR3 nucleotides are TGTGCCAGTAGCTCCGTGGACAGCGGGGGGGCCAATGAGCAGTTCTTC.

The chain joins TRBV2 to TRBJ1-1; D is undetermined. V was pared by 9 bases and J by 0 bases, with 11 bases between. The CDR3 runs 13 residues. Germline loops: CDR1 SNHLY, CDR2 FYNNEI. Written as DNA, the CDR3 is TGTGCCAGTCTCACGGAAATGAACACTGAAGCTTTCTTT. This gives the protein CASLTEMNTEAFF.